This T cell receptor (beta chain) is drawn from a study of blood T cell repertoires in COVID-19. This CDR3 comprises 13 residues. V lost 4 bases and J 4 bases, leaving 9 bases between the germline ends. The germline CDR1 and CDR2 sequences are SGHRS and YFSETQ. Two consecutive negative NP/OP PCR tests, clearance, or resolved symptoms defined Cohort 3 recovery. A single count supports this clone. The protocol was immunoSEQ multiplex PCR, while the TCRdb copy is restricted to in-frame clones and leaves out a portion. Here the sample spans approximately 170,000 clones, 88% being singletons. The sequence was obtained from a woman aged 18-35 years who had recovered from COVID-19. The source material was PBMCs or T cells enriched from blood (not recorded which). The rearrangement links TRBV5-1 to TRBJ1-5, with D unresolved. CDR3 residues: CASSRGTNQPQHF. In nucleotides, the CDR3 is TGCGCCAGCAGCCGGGGTACTAATCAGCCCCAGCATTTT.